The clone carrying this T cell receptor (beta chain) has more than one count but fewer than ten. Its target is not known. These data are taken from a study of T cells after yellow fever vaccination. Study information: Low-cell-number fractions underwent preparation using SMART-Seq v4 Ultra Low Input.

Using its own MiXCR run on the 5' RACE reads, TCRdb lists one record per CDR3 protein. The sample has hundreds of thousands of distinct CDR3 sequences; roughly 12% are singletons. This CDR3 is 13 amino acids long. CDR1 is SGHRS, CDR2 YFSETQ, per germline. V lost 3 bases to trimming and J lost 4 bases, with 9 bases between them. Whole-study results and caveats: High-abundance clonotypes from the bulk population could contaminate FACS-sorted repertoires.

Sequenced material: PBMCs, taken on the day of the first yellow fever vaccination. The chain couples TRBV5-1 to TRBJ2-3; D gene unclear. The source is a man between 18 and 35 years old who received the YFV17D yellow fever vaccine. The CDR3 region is CASSSEPADTQYF. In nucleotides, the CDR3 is TGCGCCAGCAGCTCGGAGCCGGCAGATACGCAGTATTTT.